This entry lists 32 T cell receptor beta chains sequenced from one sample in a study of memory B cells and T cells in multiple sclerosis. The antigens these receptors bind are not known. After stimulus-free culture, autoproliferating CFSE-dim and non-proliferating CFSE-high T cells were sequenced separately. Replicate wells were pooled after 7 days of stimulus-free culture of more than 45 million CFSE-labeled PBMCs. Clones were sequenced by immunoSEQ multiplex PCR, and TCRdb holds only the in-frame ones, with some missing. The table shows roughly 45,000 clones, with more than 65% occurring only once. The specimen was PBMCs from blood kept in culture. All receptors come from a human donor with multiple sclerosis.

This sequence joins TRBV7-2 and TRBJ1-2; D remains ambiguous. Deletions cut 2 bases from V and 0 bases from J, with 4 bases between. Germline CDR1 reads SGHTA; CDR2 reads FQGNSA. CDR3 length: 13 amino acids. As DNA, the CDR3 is TGTGCCAGCAGCTTAATACCTAACTATGGCTACACCTTC. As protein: CASSLIPNYGYTF.

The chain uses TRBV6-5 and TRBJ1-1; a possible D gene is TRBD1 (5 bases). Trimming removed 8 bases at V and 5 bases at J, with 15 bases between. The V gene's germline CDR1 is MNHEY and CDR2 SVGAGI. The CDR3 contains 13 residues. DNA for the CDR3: TGTGCCAGCGCTTTGGGGACGGGGACTGAAGCTTTCTTT. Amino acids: CASALGTGTEAFF.

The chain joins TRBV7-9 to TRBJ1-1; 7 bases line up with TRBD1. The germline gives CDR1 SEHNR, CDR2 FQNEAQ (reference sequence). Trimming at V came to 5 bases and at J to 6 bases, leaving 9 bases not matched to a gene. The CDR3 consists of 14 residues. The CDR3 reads CASSSQTGRAEAFF. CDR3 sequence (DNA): TGTGCCAGCAGCAGCCAGACAGGGAGGGCTGAAGCTTTCTTT.

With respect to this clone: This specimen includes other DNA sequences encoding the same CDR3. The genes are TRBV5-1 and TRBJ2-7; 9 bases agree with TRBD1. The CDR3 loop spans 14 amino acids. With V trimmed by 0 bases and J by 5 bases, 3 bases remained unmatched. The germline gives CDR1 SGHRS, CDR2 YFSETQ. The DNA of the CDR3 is TGCGCCAGCAGCTTGGCCGGACAGGGGAACGAGCAGTACTTC. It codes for CASSLAGQGNEQYF.

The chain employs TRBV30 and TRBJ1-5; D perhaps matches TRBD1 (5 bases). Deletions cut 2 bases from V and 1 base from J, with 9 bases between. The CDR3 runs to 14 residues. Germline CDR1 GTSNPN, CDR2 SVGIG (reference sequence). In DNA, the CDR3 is TGTGCCTGGAGTTCCCGACAGAGCAATCAGCCCCAGCATTTT. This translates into CAWSSRQSNQPQHF.

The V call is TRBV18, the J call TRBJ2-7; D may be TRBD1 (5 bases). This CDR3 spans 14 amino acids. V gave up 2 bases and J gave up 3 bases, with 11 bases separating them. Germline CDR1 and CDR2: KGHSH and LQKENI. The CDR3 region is CASSPTGERYEQYF. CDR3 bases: TGTGCCAGCTCACCAACAGGAGAACGCTACGAGCAGTACTTC.

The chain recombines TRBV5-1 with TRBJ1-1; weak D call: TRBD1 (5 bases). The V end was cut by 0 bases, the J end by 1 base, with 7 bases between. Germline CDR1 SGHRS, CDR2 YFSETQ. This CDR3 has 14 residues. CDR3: CASSLGQSNTEAFF. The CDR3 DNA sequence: TGCGCCAGCAGCTTGGGACAGTCGAACACTGAAGCTTTCTTT.

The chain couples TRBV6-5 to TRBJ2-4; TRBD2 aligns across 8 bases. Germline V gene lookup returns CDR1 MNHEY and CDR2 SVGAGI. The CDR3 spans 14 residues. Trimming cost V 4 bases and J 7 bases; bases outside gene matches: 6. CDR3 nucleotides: TGTGCCAGCAGTTTAAGCGGGGGCGGGAACATTCAGTACTTC. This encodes CASSLSGGGNIQYF.

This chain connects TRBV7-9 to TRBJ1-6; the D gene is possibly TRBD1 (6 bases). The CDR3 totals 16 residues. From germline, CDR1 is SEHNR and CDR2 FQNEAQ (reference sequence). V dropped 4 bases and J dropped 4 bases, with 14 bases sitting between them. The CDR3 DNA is TGTGCCAGCAGCTCCTTTGCAGGGGTTTATAATTCACCCCTCCACTTT. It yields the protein CASSSFAGVYNSPLHF.

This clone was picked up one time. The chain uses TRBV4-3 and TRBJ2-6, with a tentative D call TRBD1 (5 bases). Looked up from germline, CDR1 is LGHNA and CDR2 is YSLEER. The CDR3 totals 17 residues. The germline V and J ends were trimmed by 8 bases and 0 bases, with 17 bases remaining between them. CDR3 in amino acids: CASSQGVPYSGANVLTF. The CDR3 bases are TGCGCCAGCTCTCAAGGGGTCCCCTACTCTGGGGCCAACGTCCTGACTTTC.

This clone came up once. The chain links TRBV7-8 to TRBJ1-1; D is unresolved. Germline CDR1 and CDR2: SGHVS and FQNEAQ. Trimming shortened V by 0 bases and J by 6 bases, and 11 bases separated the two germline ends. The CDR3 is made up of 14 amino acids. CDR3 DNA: TGTGCCAGCAGCTTAGCTGCAGGAAATGCTGAAGCTTTCTTT. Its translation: CASSLAAGNAEAFF.

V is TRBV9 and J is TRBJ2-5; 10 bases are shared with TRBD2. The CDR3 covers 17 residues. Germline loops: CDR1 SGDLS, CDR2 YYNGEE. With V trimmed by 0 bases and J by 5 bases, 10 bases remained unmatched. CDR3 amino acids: CASSVGASGGGGETQYF. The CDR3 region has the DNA TGTGCCAGCAGCGTAGGAGCCAGCGGGGGGGGCGGGGAGACCCAGTACTTC.

CDR3 sequence (DNA): TGTGCCAGCAGCTTGAGGCAACGGGGGGGCACAGATACGCAGTATTTT. Translating it yields CASSLRQRGGTDTQYF. J is TRBJ2-3 and V is TRBV5-5; TRBD2 agrees at 7 bases. This CDR3 region has 16 residues. The germline CDR1 and CDR2 sequences are SGHKS and YYEKEE (reference sequence). The ends lost 1 base at V and 1 base at J; junction bases unmatched: 6.

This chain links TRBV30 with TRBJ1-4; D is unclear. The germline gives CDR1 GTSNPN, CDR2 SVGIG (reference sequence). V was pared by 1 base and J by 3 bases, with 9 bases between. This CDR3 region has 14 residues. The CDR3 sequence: CAWSGRGSNEKLFF. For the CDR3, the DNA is TGTGCCTGGAGTGGTAGAGGATCTAATGAAAAACTGTTTTTT.

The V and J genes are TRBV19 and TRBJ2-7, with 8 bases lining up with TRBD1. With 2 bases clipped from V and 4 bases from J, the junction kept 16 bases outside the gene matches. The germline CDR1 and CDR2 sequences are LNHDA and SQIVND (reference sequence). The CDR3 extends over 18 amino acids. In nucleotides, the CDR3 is TGTGCCAGTAGTATAAAAGAGTTCGGACAGGGAGACCTATACGAGCAGTACTTC. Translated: CASSIKEFGQGDLYEQYF.

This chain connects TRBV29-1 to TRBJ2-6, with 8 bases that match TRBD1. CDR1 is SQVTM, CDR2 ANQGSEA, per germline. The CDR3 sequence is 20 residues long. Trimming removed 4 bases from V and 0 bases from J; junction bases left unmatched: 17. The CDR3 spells CSVARFVDRGAGSGANVLTF. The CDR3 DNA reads TGCAGCGTTGCCCGATTCGTAGACAGGGGAGCCGGCTCTGGGGCCAACGTCCTGACTTTC.

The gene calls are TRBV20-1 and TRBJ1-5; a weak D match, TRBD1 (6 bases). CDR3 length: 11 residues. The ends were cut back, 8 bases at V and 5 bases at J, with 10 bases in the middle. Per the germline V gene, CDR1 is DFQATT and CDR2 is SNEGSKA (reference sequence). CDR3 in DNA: TGCAGTCTTGGGGGGCATCAGCCCCAGCATTTT. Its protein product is CSLGGHQPQHF.

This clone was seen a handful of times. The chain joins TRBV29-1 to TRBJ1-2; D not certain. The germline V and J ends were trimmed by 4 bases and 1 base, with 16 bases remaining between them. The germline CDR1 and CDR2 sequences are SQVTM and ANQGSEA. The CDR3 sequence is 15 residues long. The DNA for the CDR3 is TGCAGCGTTGTGCACAGCAAAAATAATAACTATGGCTACACCTTC. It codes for CSVVHSKNNNYGYTF.

The CDR3 here is CSLRRGVQNTEAFF. Here the CDR3 DNA reads TGCAGCCTCCGACGGGGCGTGCAGAACACTGAAGCTTTCTTT. The chain carries TRBV29-1 and TRBJ1-1; D is possibly TRBD1 (5 bases). From germline, CDR1 is SQVTM and CDR2 ANQGSEA. This CDR3 spans 14 amino acids. The V end lost 8 bases, the J end lost 1 base, and 17 bases lay between the germline ends.

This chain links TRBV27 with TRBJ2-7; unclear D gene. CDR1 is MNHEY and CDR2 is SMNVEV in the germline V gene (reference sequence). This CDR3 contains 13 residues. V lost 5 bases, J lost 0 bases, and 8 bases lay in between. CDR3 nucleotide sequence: TGTGCCAGCAGTCCAGGCAGCTCCTACGAGCAGTACTTC. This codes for CASSPGSSYEQYF.

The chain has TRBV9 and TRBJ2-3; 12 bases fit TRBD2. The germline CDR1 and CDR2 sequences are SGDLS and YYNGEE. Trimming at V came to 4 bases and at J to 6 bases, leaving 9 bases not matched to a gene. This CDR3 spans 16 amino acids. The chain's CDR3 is CASSYSLAGGKDTQYF. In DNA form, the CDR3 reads TGTGCCAGCAGCTACAGTCTAGCGGGGGGGAAGGATACGCAGTATTTT.

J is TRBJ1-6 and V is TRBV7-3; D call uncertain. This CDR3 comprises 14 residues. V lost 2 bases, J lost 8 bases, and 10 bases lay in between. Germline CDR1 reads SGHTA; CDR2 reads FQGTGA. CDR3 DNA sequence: TGTGCCAGCAGCTTAGCTGGCACCCATTCACCCCTCCACTTT. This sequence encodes CASSLAGTHSPLHF.

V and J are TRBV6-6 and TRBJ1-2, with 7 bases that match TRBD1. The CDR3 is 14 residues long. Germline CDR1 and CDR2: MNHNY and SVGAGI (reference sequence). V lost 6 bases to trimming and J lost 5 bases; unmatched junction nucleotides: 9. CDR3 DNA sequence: TGTGCCAGCAGCCCCGACAGGGAACAGTATGGCTACACCTTC. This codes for CASSPDREQYGYTF.

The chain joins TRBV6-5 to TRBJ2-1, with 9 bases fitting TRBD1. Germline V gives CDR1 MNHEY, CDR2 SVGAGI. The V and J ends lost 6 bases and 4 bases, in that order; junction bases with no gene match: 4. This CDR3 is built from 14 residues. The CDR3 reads CASRGTGTYNEQFF. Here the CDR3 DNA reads TGTGCCAGCAGAGGGACAGGGACATACAATGAGCAGTTCTTC.

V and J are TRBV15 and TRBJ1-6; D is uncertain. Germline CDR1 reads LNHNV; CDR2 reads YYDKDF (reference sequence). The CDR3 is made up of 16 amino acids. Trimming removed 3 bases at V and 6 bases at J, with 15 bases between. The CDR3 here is CATSSHYAEVNSPLHF. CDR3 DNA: TGTGCCACCAGCAGCCACTACGCGGAGGTTAATTCACCCCTCCACTTT. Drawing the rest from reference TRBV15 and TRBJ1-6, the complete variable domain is DAMVIQNPRYQVTQFGKPVTLSCSQTLNHNVMYWYQQKSSQAPKLLFHYYDKDFNNEADTPDNFQSRRPNTSFCFLDIRSPGLGDTAMYLCATSSHYAEVNSPLHFGNGTRLTVT.

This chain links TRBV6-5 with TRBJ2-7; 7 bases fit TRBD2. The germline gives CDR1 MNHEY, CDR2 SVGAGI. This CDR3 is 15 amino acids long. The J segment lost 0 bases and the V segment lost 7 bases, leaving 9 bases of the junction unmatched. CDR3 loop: CASIGGRGPSYEQYF. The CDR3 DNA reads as TGTGCCAGCATCGGAGGGAGGGGTCCCTCCTACGAGCAGTACTTC.

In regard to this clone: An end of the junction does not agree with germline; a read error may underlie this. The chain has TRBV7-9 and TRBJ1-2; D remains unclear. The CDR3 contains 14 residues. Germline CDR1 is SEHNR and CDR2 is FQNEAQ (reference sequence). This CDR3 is CACRGLLGFDGYTF. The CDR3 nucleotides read TGTGCCTGCAGAGGACTTTTAGGTTTCGATGGCTACACCTTC.

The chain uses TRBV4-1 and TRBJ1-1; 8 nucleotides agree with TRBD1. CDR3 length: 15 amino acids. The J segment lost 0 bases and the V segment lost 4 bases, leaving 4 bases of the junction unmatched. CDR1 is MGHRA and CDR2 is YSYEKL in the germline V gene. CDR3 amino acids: CASSLGTGLNTEAFF. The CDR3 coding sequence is TGCGCCAGCAGCCTTGGGACAGGACTGAACACTGAAGCTTTCTTT.

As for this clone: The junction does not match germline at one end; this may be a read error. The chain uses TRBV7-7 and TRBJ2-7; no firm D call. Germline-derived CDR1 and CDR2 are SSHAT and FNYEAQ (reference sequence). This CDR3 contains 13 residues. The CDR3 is CASSLDLRHEQYF. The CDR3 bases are TGTGCTAGCAGCTTGGACCTCCGGCACGAGCAGTACTTC.

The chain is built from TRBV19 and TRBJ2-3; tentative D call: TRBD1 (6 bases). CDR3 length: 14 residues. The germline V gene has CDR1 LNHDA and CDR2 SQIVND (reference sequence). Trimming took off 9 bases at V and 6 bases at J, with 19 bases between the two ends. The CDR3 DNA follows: TGTGCCAGCTCGCGGCCCAGGGGAGTTGATACGCAGTATTTT. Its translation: CASSRPRGVDTQYF.

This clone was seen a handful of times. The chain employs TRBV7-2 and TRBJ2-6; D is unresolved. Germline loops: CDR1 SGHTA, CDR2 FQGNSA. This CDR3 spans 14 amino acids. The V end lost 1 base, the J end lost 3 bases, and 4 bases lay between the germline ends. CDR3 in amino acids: CASSLVGGANVLTF. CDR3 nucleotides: TGTGCCAGCAGCTTAGTAGGTGGGGCCAACGTCCTGACTTTC.

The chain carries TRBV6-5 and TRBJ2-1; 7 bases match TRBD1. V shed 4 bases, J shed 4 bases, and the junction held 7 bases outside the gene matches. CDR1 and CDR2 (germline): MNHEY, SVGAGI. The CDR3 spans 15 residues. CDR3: CASSSSGTAYNEQFF. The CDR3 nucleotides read TGTGCCAGCAGTTCCTCCGGGACAGCATACAATGAGCAGTTCTTC.